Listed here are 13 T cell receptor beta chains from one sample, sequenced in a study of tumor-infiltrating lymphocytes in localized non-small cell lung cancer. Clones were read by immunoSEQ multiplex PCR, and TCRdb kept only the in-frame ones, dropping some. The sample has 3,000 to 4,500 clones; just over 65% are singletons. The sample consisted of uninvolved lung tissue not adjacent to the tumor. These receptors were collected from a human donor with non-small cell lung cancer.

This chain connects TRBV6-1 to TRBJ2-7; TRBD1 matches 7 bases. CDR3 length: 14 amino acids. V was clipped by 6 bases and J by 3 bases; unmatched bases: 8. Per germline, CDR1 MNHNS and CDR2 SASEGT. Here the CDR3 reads CASSPRDSNYEQYF. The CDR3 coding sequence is TGTGCCAGCAGCCCACGGGACAGTAACTACGAGCAGTACTTC.

CDR3 amino acids: CASSLATDRAGRRKTQYF. CDR3 DNA: TGTGCCAGCAGCTTGGCCACGGACCGGGCGGGCAGGCGGAAGACCCAGTACTTC. V gene TRBV5-6 combines with J gene TRBJ2-5, with a possible D match to TRBD2 (5 bases). Trimming stripped 0 bases from V and 6 bases from J, with 24 bases between. Per the germline V gene, CDR1 is SGHDT and CDR2 is YYEEEE. The CDR3 length is 18 residues.

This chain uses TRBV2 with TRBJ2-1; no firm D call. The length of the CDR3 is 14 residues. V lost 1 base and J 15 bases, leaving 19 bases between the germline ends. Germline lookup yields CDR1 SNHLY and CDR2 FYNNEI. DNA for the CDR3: TGTGCCAGCAGTGAAGGGACGGCGGTCGGATCGCTGTTCTTC. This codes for CASSEGTAVGSLFF.

CDR3 sequence (DNA): TGTGCCAGCAGCCGGGGTGTAGCGGGAAATGAGCAGTTCTTC. It translates to CASSRGVAGNEQFF. J is TRBJ2-1 and V is TRBV7-9; TRBD2 aligns across 8 bases. CDR3 length: 14 amino acids. V lost 5 bases and J lost 7; bases outside the gene matches: 7. CDR1 is SEHNR, CDR2 FQNEAQ, per germline (reference sequence).

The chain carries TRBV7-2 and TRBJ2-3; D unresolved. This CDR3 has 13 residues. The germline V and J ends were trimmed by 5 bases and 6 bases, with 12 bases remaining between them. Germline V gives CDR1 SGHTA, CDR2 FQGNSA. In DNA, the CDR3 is TGTGCCAGCAGCCCTTCTAACTTCGATACGCAGTATTTT. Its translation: CASSPSNFDTQYF.

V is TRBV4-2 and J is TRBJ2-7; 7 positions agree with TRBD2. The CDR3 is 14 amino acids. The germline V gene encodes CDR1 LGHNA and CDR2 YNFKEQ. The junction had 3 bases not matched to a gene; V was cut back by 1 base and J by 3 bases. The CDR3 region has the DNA TGTGCCAGCAGCCAAGGCGGCGGGGGCTACGAGCAGTACTTC. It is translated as CASSQGGGGYEQYF.

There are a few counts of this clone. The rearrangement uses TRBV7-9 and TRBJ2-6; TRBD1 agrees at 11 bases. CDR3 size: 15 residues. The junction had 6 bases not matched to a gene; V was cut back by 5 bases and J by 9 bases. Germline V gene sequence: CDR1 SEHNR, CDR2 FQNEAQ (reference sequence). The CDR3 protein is CASSPGQGDVNVLTF. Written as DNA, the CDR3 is TGTGCCAGCAGCCCGGGACAGGGGGACGTCAACGTCCTGACTTTC. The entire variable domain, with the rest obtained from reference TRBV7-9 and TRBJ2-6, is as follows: DTGVSQNPRHKITKRGQNVTFRCDPISEHNRLYWYRQTLGQGPEFLTYFQNEAQLEKSRLLSDRFSAERPKGSFSTLEIQRTEQGDSAMYLCASSPGQGDVNVLTFGAGSRLTVL.

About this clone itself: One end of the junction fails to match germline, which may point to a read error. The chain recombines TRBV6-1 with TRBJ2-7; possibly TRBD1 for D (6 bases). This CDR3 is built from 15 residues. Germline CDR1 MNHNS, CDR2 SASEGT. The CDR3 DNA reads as TGTGCCAGCAGGGAAGGACAGACCATCTCCTACGAGCAGTACTTC. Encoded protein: CASREGQTISYEQYF.

CDR3 DNA sequence: TGTGCCAGCAGCTCTGAGGGACAGGGACTAGTTAGGGTCGAGCAGTACTTC. This encodes CASSSEGQGLVRVEQYF. V usage is TRBV7-8 and J usage is TRBJ2-7; D possibly corresponds to TRBD1 (9 bases). This CDR3 has 17 amino acids. Germline assignment: CDR1 SGHVS and CDR2 FQNEAQ. The germline V and J ends were trimmed by 4 bases and 6 bases, with 25 bases remaining between them.

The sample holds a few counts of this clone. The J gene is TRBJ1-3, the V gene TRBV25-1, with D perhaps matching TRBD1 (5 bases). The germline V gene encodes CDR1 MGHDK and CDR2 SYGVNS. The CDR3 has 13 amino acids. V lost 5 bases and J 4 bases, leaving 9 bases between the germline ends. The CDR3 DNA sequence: TGTGCCAGCAGTTGGGGGGTCGGAAACACCATATATTTT. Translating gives CASSWGVGNTIYF.

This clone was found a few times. CDR3 nucleotide sequence: TGTGCCAGCAATCCGGGACGGACTAATTCACCCCTCCACTTT. Protein sequence: CASNPGRTNSPLHF. The rearrangement joins TRBV28 to TRBJ1-6; weak D call: TRBD1 (5 bases). Germline CDR1 is MDHEN and CDR2 is SYDVKM. The V and J ends lost 7 bases and 6 bases respectively, with 13 bases between them. The CDR3 is 14 residues long. The complete variable domain, with remaining parts taken from reference TRBV28 and TRBJ1-6, reads DVKVTQSSRYLVKRTGEKVFLECVQDMDHENMFWYRQDPGLGLRLIYFSYDVKMKEKGDIPEGYSVSREKKERFSLILESASTNQTSMYLCASNPGRTNSPLHFGNGTRLTVT.

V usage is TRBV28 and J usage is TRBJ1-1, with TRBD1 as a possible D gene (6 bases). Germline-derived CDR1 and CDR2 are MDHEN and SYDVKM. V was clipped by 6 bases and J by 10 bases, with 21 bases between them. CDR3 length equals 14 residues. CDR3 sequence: CASSLPQGPRVAFF. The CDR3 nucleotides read TGTGCCAGCAGCCTTCCACAGGGTCCAAGGGTAGCTTTCTTT. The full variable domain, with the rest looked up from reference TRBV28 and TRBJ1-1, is DVKVTQSSRYLVKRTGEKVFLECVQDMDHENMFWYRQDPGLGLRLIYFSYDVKMKEKGDIPEGYSVSREKKERFSLILESASTNQTSMYLCASSLPQGPRVAFFGQGTRLTVV.

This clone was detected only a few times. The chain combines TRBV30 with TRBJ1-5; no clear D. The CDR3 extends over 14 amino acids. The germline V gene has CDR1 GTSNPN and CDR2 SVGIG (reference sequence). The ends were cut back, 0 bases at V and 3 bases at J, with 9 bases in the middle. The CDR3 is CAWSVNVPNQPQHF. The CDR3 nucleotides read TGTGCCTGGAGTGTCAACGTTCCCAATCAGCCCCAGCATTTT. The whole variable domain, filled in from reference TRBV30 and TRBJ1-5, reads SQTIHQWPATLVQPVGSPLSLECTVEGTSNPNLYWYRQAAGRGLQLLFYSVGIGQISSEVPQNLSASRPQDRQFILSSKKLLLSDSGFYLCAWSVNVPNQPQHFGDGTRLSIL.